Sequencing of this T cell receptor beta chain was carried out in a study of T cell responses to AZD1222 COVID-19 vaccine (dated by TCRdb to the early 2020s). About the investigation overall: AZD1222 recipients given second doses at about 4 weeks or at about 12 weeks were pooled, since spike-specific TCR depth and breadth were not found to differ between the two schedules. TCR sequencing was performed for about 250 trial participants, of whom 200 to 210 were given two doses of AZD1222 and about 25 were given two doses of MenACWY control vaccine. Enrollment into the trials was organized by age into subgroups of 18-55, 56-69 and 70-plus years, and those subgroups contained roughly 150, 30 and 60 TCR-sequenced participants, respectively. Findings and caveats that apply to the study as a whole: Nearly half of unique spike-specific TCRs reportedly recognized epitopes outside regions mutated in the B.1.351 and B.1.1.7 variants. In the small 56-69-year group, the increase in depth fell short of significance, most likely because of low power. Participants were mostly white British, with more females than males. The authors suggested clonal diversity may have been underestimated. After two AZD1222 doses, spike-specific TCR breadth and depth were significantly higher than at day 0 and than in MenACWY recipients. CD4 TCRs associated with the vaccine covered the entire spike protein, and the dominant responses were in regions 160-218 and 743-854. No day 14 peak-response samples were available, so repertoires were characterized only after the peak T cell response. Only five to seven AZD1222 recipients were SARS-CoV-2 seropositive at baseline, limiting conclusions about previously exposed vaccinees.

The CDR3 regions of human TCRbeta chains were subjected to immunosequencing. The authors' pipeline ran thus. Repertoire TCRs were matched against a reference library of SARS-CoV-2-specific TCRs generated with the MIRA antigen-specificity platform. Breadth was defined as the fraction of unique TCRs that were SARS-CoV-2-associated. Depth was defined as the fraction of total T cells that were SARS-CoV-2-associated. Using the MIRA data, every spike-specific TCR was mapped to the spike region that the TCR reacted to and assigned to either a CD4 or a CD8 class. Log10-transformed breadth and depth values were compared by one-way ANOVA with Sidak's multiple comparisons tests. TCRdb holds this immuneACCESS table with in-frame rearrangements only. Some clones are missing; in checked studies, unresolved V genes explain under half, and the rest has no known cause. V, J and clone size were drawn from that table, and D and trimming were deduced from the DNA. Here the sample has about 92,000 clones; approximately 91% occur a single time. The ten largest clones capture roughly 20% of the sample.

Regarding this clone: There is no known antigen for this receptor. No quality values exist for individual bases; no much larger clone is one base distant.

The meaning of the sample's time point label: baseline before first vaccination. Samples from vaccinated people were obtained from the UK trials COV001 and COV002, which included a single-blind randomized controlled phase 2/3 trial of AZD1222 (ChAdOx1 nCoV-19) in healthy adults. For TCRbeta chain sequencing, PBMC samples from trial participants were taken at day 0 and at day 28 after the second dose. The TCR sequence derives from an adult in good health. This material consisted of peripheral blood, taken on day 0 of AZD1222 vaccination.

The DNA reads TGTGCCAGCAGTTTGAGGGGTTACCAGCCCCAGCATTTT. The resulting protein is CASSLRGYQPQHF. The sequence is built from TRBV12-3 or TRBV12-4 and TRBJ1-5; matching of 5 bases hints at TRBD1 as the D gene. V lost 3 bases and J lost 7 bases; the stretch between them is 10 bases long. Reading from cysteine to phenylalanine, the CDR3 counts 13 amino acids. The only DNA kept is the CDR3, 39 bases in frame from the first base.